This T cell receptor beta chain stems from a study of identical twins. Overall study results and limits: Diverse VJ usage suggested most zero-insertion clonotypes were not invariant T cells.

With template switching, a universal primer site was added, and the cDNA carried unique molecular identifiers. TCRdb called the 5' RACE reads again in MiXCR, with one record for every CDR3 protein. This repertoire shows about 220,000 distinct CDR3 sequences, 5% to 7% found once; its top ten account for roughly 15%. V shed 5 bases, J shed 6 bases, and the junction held 12 bases outside the gene matches. Per germline, CDR1 LNHNV and CDR2 YYDKDF (reference sequence). The CDR3 contains 15 residues. This clonotype was counted many times. What it binds is not known. These data also formed part of another study, on T cells expressing NK-cell markers. From that study: CD8+ T cells in more than five donors included dominant NKG2C+ clonotypes at 1.0-7.0%. For four donors, these clonotypes were likewise the leading ones in the CD3+CD56-NKG2C+ fraction.

The specimen sequenced was CD8+ T cells sorted from blood. The source is a woman aged 18-29 years in good health. This chain links TRBV15 with TRBJ2-7, with 8 bases that match TRBD1. The DNA for the CDR3 is TGTGCCACCAGCCGCGACAGGGGTTCATTGGGCGAGCAGTACTTC. This sequence encodes CATSRDRGSLGEQYF.